The present entry profiles one T cell receptor (beta chain) with its context. Its target is unknown. This entry is derived from a study of OX40 agonist ivuxolimab in advanced cancers. Study-wide context: At 0.01 to 10 mg/kg, ivuxolimab was administered intravenously to patients every 2 weeks. Regarding the study as a whole: Both blood CD4+ and CD8+ T cells showed clonal growth by week 6 at 0.1 to 3.0 mg/kg.

Sequenced by immunoSEQ multiplex PCR; TCRdb stores in-frame clones only, minus some. The sample consists of under 15,000 clones, over 75% of them appearing once. From germline, CDR1 is SGHNT and CDR2 YYREEE (reference sequence). Unmatched junction bases numbered 6, after V lost 5 bases and J lost 2 bases. The CDR3 contains 15 residues. Sample: CD4+ or CD8+ T cells sorted from blood, taken in a trial of the OX40 agonist ivuxolimab. V is TRBV5-4 and J is TRBJ2-7; 11 bases agree with TRBD2. The sequence was collected from an adult with an advanced solid tumor such as melanoma, head and neck, liver or kidney cancer. The CDR3 spells CASSSGTSGTYEQYF. The CDR3, as DNA: TGTGCCAGCAGTTCCGGGACTAGCGGTACCTACGAGCAGTACTTC.